This T cell receptor beta chain was sequenced during a study of type 1 and type 2 diabetes patients. Turning to the study itself: T cells were magnetically sorted from PBMCs as CD4+ or CD8+ subsets. Study-wide points: With limited T2D and control samples, some T1D-only expanded clones may not be T1D-specific.

Genomic DNA was the PCR template. Amplification of the beta chain CDR3 used 30 forward and 13 reverse multiplex primers. One entry per CDR3 protein results from TCRdb running MiXCR on the multiplex PCR reads. The table shows 250,000 or so distinct CDR3 sequences, with around 47% occurring only once. This clonotype has at least ten counts. Its antigen is undetermined. Anyone with other autoimmune disease or infection in the prior four weeks was excluded. The source material was peripheral blood mononuclear cells (PBMCs). This TCR was recovered from a man aged 18 to 30 with type 2 diabetes.

CDR3 DNA sequence: TGTGCCAGCAGCTTGGGCGGGGGGGCGGAGACCCAGTACTTC. It specifies CASSLGGGAETQYF. This chain connects TRBV7-3 to TRBJ2-5, with 9 bases fitting TRBD2. This CDR3 region has 14 residues. Germline trimming cut 3 bases from V and 5 bases from J; bases unmatched to any gene: 4. Germline-derived CDR1 and CDR2 are SGHTA and FQGTGA.